This T cell receptor (beta chain) was sequenced during a study of T cells in Graves' hyperthyroidism and ophthalmopathy. Germline V gene sequence: CDR1 MNHNS, CDR2 SASEGT. The CDR3 loop spans 15 amino acids. Trimming cost V 0 bases and J 2 bases; bases outside gene matches: 2. Among ophthalmopathy patients, the Clinical Activity Score reached at least 3, the NOSPECS grade reached at least 4, and duration remained under 3 months. Not enrolled were patients with uncontrolled infection, other autoimmune disease, pregnancy or lactation. Diagnostic assessment was based on clinical symptoms, serum thyroxine and TRAb, thyroid ultrasound and orbital computed tomography. RNA transcripts provided the source from which TCR beta CDR3 regions were amplified. HTBI primers were employed in a first-round RT-PCR of the TCR CDR3. TCRdb itself ran the multiplex PCR reads through MiXCR, one entry per CDR3 protein. The sample has 360,000 or so distinct CDR3 sequences, 15% to 20% seen once.

This sequence originates from a woman in her forties with Graves' ophthalmopathy. Sequencing was performed on blood. The rearrangement joins TRBV6-1 to TRBJ2-7; 9 nucleotides align to TRBD1. DNA for the CDR3: TGTGCCAGCAGTGAAGCGGACAGGGGCACCTACGAGCAGTACTTC. This gives the protein CASSEADRGTYEQYF.